This T cell receptor (beta chain) was captured by sequencing in a study of blood T cell repertoires in COVID-19. Overall study context: Samples of COVID-19 (acute and convalescent) were obtained from the United States, Italy and Spain. From T cells, B-cell-depleted T cells, or PBMCs came the material, which was cDNA or gDNA.

Authors' processing steps: Counts of nucleated cells, estimated from reference gene primer amplification, were obtained. Clones were sequenced by immunoSEQ multiplex PCR, and TCRdb holds only the in-frame ones, with some missing. The V and J calls and clone size are taken from that table; D and trimming were inferred from the DNA. Seen here are tens of thousands of clones, less than 90% observed once, and the top ten hold 3.8%. This CDR3 comprises 18 residues. CDR1 SGHAT and CDR2 FQNNGV come from the germline V gene. With V trimmed by 5 bases and J by 0 bases, 10 bases remained unmatched. This chain connects TRBV11-2 to TRBJ2-1; 10 bases are a match to TRBD2. Sample: peripheral blood. The TCR sequence derives from a man between 60 and 75 years old with acute or convalescent COVID-19. CDR3 in amino acids: CASSPPSGTSDSYNEQFF. The CDR3 region has the DNA TGTGCCAGCAGCCCCCCCTCCGGGACTAGCGACTCCTACAATGAGCAGTTCTTC.